This T cell receptor beta chain was captured by sequencing in a study of blood T cell repertoires in COVID-19. Study-level information: The United States, Italy and Spain supplied acute and convalescent COVID-19 samples. The analysed material was cDNA or gDNA that came from T cells, B-cell-depleted T cells, or PBMCs.

Under the authors' procedure: Researchers report that nucleated cell counts were estimated from reference gene primer amplification. Libraries were prepared by immunoSEQ multiplex PCR; TCRdb keeps only in-frame clonotypes and omits some of them. V and J calls and clone size are copied from that table; D and trimming were computed from the DNA. Of 150,000 to 200,000 clones in the sample, roughly 85% are singletons; the top ten hold roughly 3.5%. The junction had 6 bases not matched to a gene; V was cut back by 9 bases and J by 2 bases. This CDR3 region has 14 residues. Germline loops: CDR1 SNHLY, CDR2 FYNNEI.

Sequencing was performed on peripheral blood. The chain employs TRBV2 and TRBJ2-2; TRBD1 agrees at 7 bases. The clonotype comes from a man aged 60 to 75 with acute or convalescent COVID-19. CDR3 loop: CASHRGRNTGELFF. CDR3 bases: TGTGCCAGTCACAGGGGCCGAAACACCGGGGAGCTGTTTTTT.